The 16 T cell receptor beta chains below were found in one sample sequenced in a study of early T cells in non-severe SARS-CoV-2 infection. In TCRdb, the 5' RACE reads were re-called with MiXCR into one record per CDR3 protein. Of tens of thousands of distinct CDR3 sequences detected, over 13% appear once; the ten largest clones hold over 4%. The sequenced sample was whole blood, obtained at baseline. These receptors were obtained from an adult who was a healthcare worker with PCR-confirmed SARS-CoV-2 infection or an uninfected control (not recorded which).

This clonotype appeared many times. The V call is TRBV7-6, the J call TRBJ2-7, with TRBD1 identical over 8 bases. This CDR3 has 14 residues. Trimming removed 4 bases from V and 6 bases from J; junction bases left unmatched: 8. CDR1 and CDR2 from the germline V gene are SGHVS and FNYEAQ. The CDR3 loop reads CASSSRTGQSEQYF. CDR3 coding DNA: TGTGCCAGCAGCTCCCGGACAGGGCAAAGCGAGCAGTACTTC.

This clonotype was found many times. J is TRBJ2-1 and V is TRBV3-1; D is possibly TRBD1 (6 bases). Germline assignment: CDR1 LGHDT and CDR2 YNNKEL (reference sequence). The V and J ends lost 1 base and 7 bases respectively, with 11 bases between them. This CDR3 is 14 amino acids long. CDR3 in amino acids: CASSQASGVNEQFF. As DNA, the CDR3 is TGTGCCAGCAGCCAAGCTTCAGGGGTTAATGAGCAGTTCTTC.

V is TRBV12-3 or TRBV12-4 and J is TRBJ2-1; 11 nucleotides align to TRBD2. V shed 6 bases and J 0 bases; nucleotides not matched to a gene: 7. The CDR3 length is 17 residues. The CDR3 coding sequence is TGTGCCAGCAGGGACGATAGCGGGGGGGCCTCCTACAATGAGCAGTTCTTC. Translated: CASRDDSGGASYNEQFF.

This clonotype was detected a few times. The DNA for the CDR3 is TGCGCCAGCAGCCCCCGGGACAGACTCTACAATGAGCAGTTCTTC. Translation: CASSPRDRLYNEQFF. The chain recombines TRBV5-1 with TRBJ2-1; 7 nucleotides align to TRBD1. The germline V gene has CDR1 SGHRS and CDR2 YFSETQ. The CDR3 has 15 amino acids. J was trimmed by 3 bases and V by 4 bases; bases with no gene match: 7.

CDR3 residues: CASISGGPETQYF. The CDR3 DNA reads as TGTGCCAGCATTAGCGGGGGCCCCGAGACCCAGTACTTC. V usage is TRBV2 and J usage is TRBJ2-5, with TRBD2 matching over 9 bases. The CDR3 is made up of 13 amino acids. V was pared by 7 bases and J by 5 bases, with 5 bases of the junction left unmatched. CDR1 is SNHLY and CDR2 is FYNNEI in the germline V gene.

This clonotype was detected only a few times. The chain employs TRBV7-6 and TRBJ1-1; TRBD1 might be the D (5 bases). The CDR3 extends over 16 amino acids. V gave up 4 bases and J gave up 3 bases, with 18 bases separating them. CDR1 and CDR2 (germline): SGHVS, FNYEAQ. The CDR3 loop reads CASSSRKGTADTEAFF. CDR3 in DNA: TGTGCCAGCAGCTCCAGGAAGGGGACCGCCGACACTGAAGCTTTCTTT.

This chain uses TRBV19 with TRBJ2-7; D gene ambiguous. V lost 4 bases to trimming and J lost 3 bases, with 10 bases between them. This CDR3 is 13 amino acids long. CDR1 is LNHDA, CDR2 SQIVND, per germline (reference sequence). This CDR3 reads CASSTRVSYEQYF. DNA for the CDR3: TGTGCCAGTAGTACCCGGGTCAGCTACGAGCAGTACTTC.

The chain carries TRBV11-2 and TRBJ2-3; no clear D. Looked up from germline, CDR1 is SGHAT and CDR2 is FQNNGV. The CDR3 spans 13 residues. V dropped 2 bases and J dropped 4 bases, with 7 bases sitting between them. CDR3: CASSLILADTQYF. CDR3 DNA sequence: TGTGCCAGCAGCTTAATTCTTGCAGATACGCAGTATTTT.

This clonotype appeared a few times. The chain links TRBV29-1 to TRBJ2-5, with 13 bases fitting TRBD2. Per the germline V gene, CDR1 is SQVTM and CDR2 is ANQGSEA. The CDR3 has 15 residues. Germline trimming cut 6 bases from V and 4 bases from J; bases unmatched to any gene: 8. CDR3 sequence: CSVPGLAGDGETQYF. The CDR3 DNA reads TGCAGCGTCCCCGGACTAGCGGGAGACGGAGAGACCCAGTACTTC.

This clonotype is a singleton in its sample. The chain couples TRBV3-1 to TRBJ2-7; either TRBD1 or TRBD2 may fit D (6 bases each). Germline V gene sequence: CDR1 LGHDT, CDR2 YNNKEL (reference sequence). The CDR3 consists of 13 residues. The ends were cut back, 1 base at V and 6 bases at J, with 10 bases in the middle. Here the CDR3 DNA reads TGTGCCAGCAGCCAAGGGAGGGGGGTCGAGCAGTACTTC. It encodes CASSQGRGVEQYF.

This clonotype was picked up a small number of times. V gene TRBV6-5 combines with J gene TRBJ2-7, with 8 bases lining up with TRBD2. CDR1 MNHEY and CDR2 SVGAGI come from the germline V gene. This CDR3 has 15 amino acids. V gave up 0 bases and J gave up 5 bases; unmatched junction bases: 6. The CDR3 DNA is TGTGCCAGCAGTTACTCTGGAAGCGGGAGCCACGAGCAGTACTTC. It codes for CASSYSGSGSHEQYF.

This clonotype was picked up a small number of times. The chain combines TRBV7-6 with TRBJ2-7; TRBD2 aligns across 11 bases. CDR1 SGHVS and CDR2 FNYEAQ come from the germline V gene. The V gene end was trimmed by 5 bases and the J gene end by 2 bases; junction bases not matched to a gene: 8. This CDR3 has 16 residues. CDR3 sequence reads: CASSRETSGTAYEQYF. The CDR3 coding sequence is TGTGCCAGCAGCAGAGAGACTAGCGGGACTGCCTACGAGCAGTACTTC.

This clonotype was detected ten times or more. The chain is built from TRBV20-1 and TRBJ2-7; D is unclear. Germline V gene data show CDR1 as DFQATT and CDR2 as SNEGSKA (reference sequence). The CDR3 runs 14 residues. V lost 3 bases to trimming and J lost 3 bases, with 15 bases between them. The CDR3, as DNA: TGCAGTGCTAGCTACCCCGATAGGGACTACGAGCAGTACTTC. Protein: CSASYPDRDYEQYF.

This clonotype was found a few times. The chain has TRBV11-2 and TRBJ1-4; 10 positions agree with TRBD1. CDR1 SGHAT and CDR2 FQNNGV come from the germline V gene. CDR3 length: 16 amino acids. V shed 5 bases, J shed 7 bases, and the junction held 10 bases outside the gene matches. CDR3 protein: CASSPDRGTRSEKLFF. In DNA, the CDR3 is TGTGCCAGCAGCCCGGACAGGGGGACGAGGAGTGAAAAACTGTTTTTT.

At least ten counts were recorded for this clonotype. The chain combines TRBV15 with TRBJ1-3; D is uncertain. This CDR3 is built from 16 residues. The V and J ends lost 0 bases and 0 bases respectively, with 9 bases between them. Germline values: CDR1 LNHNV, CDR2 YYDKDF (reference sequence). Here the CDR3 reads CATSRDPKGSGNTIYF. As DNA, the CDR3 is TGTGCCACCAGCAGAGACCCGAAGGGCTCTGGAAACACCATATATTTT.

The chain carries TRBV2 and TRBJ2-7, with TRBD2 matching 8 bases. The trim removed 6 bases at V and 3 bases at J, leaving 7 bases unmatched. CDR1 is SNHLY, CDR2 FYNNEI, per germline. The CDR3 has 14 amino acids. In nucleotides, the CDR3 is TGTGCCAGCAGAAGGCGGGGGGATTACTACGAGCAGTACTTC. This translates into CASRRRGDYYEQYF.